This record covers a single T cell receptor (beta chain). Its antigen is unidentified. Assay: immunoSEQ multiplex PCR; the TCRdb copy retains only in-frame clones and omits some. Among roughly 23,000 clones listed, more than 80% were seen once. The entry originates in a study of T cells after posttransplantation cyclophosphamide. Methotrexate plus calcineurin inhibitor accompanied controls' myeloablative marrow transplants; sampling was 1 year later. The CDR3 totals 15 residues. V was trimmed by 2 bases and J by 8 bases, leaving 16 bases between them. The germline gives CDR1 LGHNA, CDR2 YNFKEQ. General study findings and limits: TRB overlap between skin or GI tissue T cells and blood was limited. Donor CD8+ memory clones often dominated recipient blood repertoires at later times. Recipient CMV seropositivity and CMV reactivation strongly tracked TRB clonality.

The TCR was taken from a female patient aged 50-65 years who received an allogeneic stem cell transplant from an unrelated donor, was CMV-positive, and had chronic GVHD only. Some T cells may originate from the graft donor. The rearrangement uses TRBV4-2 and TRBJ2-1, with TRBD1 as a possible D gene (6 bases). The starting material was PBMCs, obtained after an allogeneic stem cell transplant with a calcineurin inhibitor and methotrexate. The CDR3 spells CASSQLQGTNDEQFF. DNA of the CDR3: TGTGCCAGCAGCCAACTCCAGGGGACCAACGATGAGCAGTTCTTC.